The clone carrying this TCR beta chain was seen more than once but under ten times. Its target is unknown. The ends lost 6 bases at V and 7 bases at J; junction bases unmatched: 14. The CDR3 is 14 residues long. CDR1 SQVTM and CDR2 ANQGSEA come from the germline V gene. The sample originates from a study of naive and memory T cell subsets. Cells stained for CD3, CD4, CD8, CD45RA, CD27 and viability were sorted into four CD45RA/CD27 subsets. Both TRBC1 and TRBC2 were covered by a beta constant-region primer of two equimolar oligonucleotides. Ligated cDNA was amplified by four rounds of PCR with nested alpha and beta constant-region primers and SP2. MiXCR, applied by TCRdb to the UMI-ligation and nested PCR reads, yields one record per CDR3 protein. The table lists roughly 97,000 distinct CDR3 sequences, about 14% of them singletons. Findings and limits, study-wide: From naive to CM, EM and EMRA, diversity decreased and Gini increased. Naive repertoires, especially CD8, held a few larger clonotypes, possibly memory cells re-expressing CD45RA.

The rearrangement links TRBV29-1 to TRBJ2-7; 8 bases fit TRBD1. Material for sequencing was naive CD8+ T cells from blood. This clonotype was sampled from a human donor in good health. CDR3 loop: CSVGIRDRGYEQYF. The CDR3 DNA follows: TGCAGCGTGGGAATCCGAGACAGGGGATATGAGCAGTACTTC.